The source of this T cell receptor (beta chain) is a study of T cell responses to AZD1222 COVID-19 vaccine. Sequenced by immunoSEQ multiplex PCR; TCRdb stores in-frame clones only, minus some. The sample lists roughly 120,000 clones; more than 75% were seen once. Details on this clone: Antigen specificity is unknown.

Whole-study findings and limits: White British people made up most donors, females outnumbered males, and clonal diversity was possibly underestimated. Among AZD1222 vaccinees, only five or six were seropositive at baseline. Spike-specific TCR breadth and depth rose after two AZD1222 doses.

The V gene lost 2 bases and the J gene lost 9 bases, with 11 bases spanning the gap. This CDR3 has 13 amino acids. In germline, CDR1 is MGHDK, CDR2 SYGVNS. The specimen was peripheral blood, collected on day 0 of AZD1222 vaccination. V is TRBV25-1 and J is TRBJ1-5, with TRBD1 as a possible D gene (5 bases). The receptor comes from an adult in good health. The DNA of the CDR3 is TGTGCCAGCAGTGAAGGGGCTAGGATGCCCCAGCATTTT. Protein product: CASSEGARMPQHF.